The present entry profiles one TCR beta chain with its context. Its antigen is undetermined. The data originate from a study of T cells after posttransplantation cyclophosphamide. General study results and limits: Recipient CMV seropositivity and CMV reactivation strongly tracked TRB clonality.

Looked up from germline, CDR1 is SGHAT and CDR2 is FQNNGV. J was trimmed by 6 bases and V by 1 base; bases with no gene match: 1. The CDR3 loop spans 14 amino acids. Clones were sequenced by immunoSEQ multiplex PCR, and TCRdb holds only the in-frame ones, with some missing. The repertoire holds about 53,000 clones, with about 86% as singletons. The rearrangement links TRBV11-2 to TRBJ2-7; 12 bases fit TRBD2. The source is a young man with a blood cancer, CMV-positive, and with a related stem cell donor. Sequencing was done on a sample of PBMCs. CDR3 bases: TGTGCCAGCAGCTTAGGACTAGCGGGAGCCGAGCAGTACTTC. Translating it yields CASSLGLAGAEQYF.